The 8 T cell receptor beta chains presented below share a single source sample, sequenced in a study of vaccination effects on CD4 cells after COVID-19. The antigens for these receptors are not known. The culture ran for approximately 9 days before CD4+ T cells were isolated. Profiled with immunoSEQ multiplex PCR; TCRdb holds only in-frame clones, not every one. Of more than 45,000 clones in the sample, about 75% are singletons; the top ten hold 12%. The sequencing used CD4+ T cells from PBMCs cultured without peptide, collected before COVID-19 vaccination. These receptor sequences come from a human donor who had a prior SARS-CoV-2 infection.

The chain uses TRBV7-3 and TRBJ2-2; D perhaps matches TRBD1 (7 bases). Per the germline V gene, CDR1 is SGHTA and CDR2 is FQGTGA. There are 13 residues in the CDR3. Trimming removed 5 bases from V and 6 bases from J, with 10 bases in between. CDR3 coding DNA: TGTGCCAGCAGCCCCAGGGGGGCCGGGGAGCTGTTTTTT. This sequence encodes CASSPRGAGELFF. The full variable domain, completed using reference TRBV7-3 and TRBJ2-2, is GAGVSQTPSNKVTEKGKYVELRCDPISGHTALYWYRQSLGQGPEFLIYFQGTGAADDSGLPNDRFFAVRPEGSVSTLKIQRTERGDSAVYLCASSPRGAGELFFGEGSRLTVL.

This clone was observed a few times. The chain's CDR3 is CASSADRGSYGYTF. The CDR3 DNA reads as TGTGCCAGTAGTGCGGACAGGGGCTCTTACGGCTACACCTTC. The J gene is TRBJ1-2, the V gene TRBV19, with TRBD1 matching over 9 bases. The J segment lost 8 bases and the V segment lost 5 bases, leaving 9 bases of the junction unmatched. The CDR3 totals 14 residues. Germline CDR1 reads LNHDA; CDR2 reads SQIVND (reference sequence).

CDR3 DNA sequence: TGTGCCAGCAGTTACGACTTGTCGTCACCCCTCCACTTT. The encoded protein is CASSYDLSSPLHF. The chain has TRBV6-5 and TRBJ1-6; D call uncertain. Trimming took 2 bases from V and 10 from J, leaving 9 bases between them. Germline V gene sequence: CDR1 MNHEY, CDR2 SVGAGI. This CDR3 has 13 residues.

The J gene is TRBJ2-3, the V gene TRBV9; TRBD2 might be the D (7 bases). Trimming left V 3 bases short and J 1 base short, with 18 bases between. CDR1 is SGDLS and CDR2 is YYNGEE in the germline V gene. This CDR3 region has 17 residues. CDR3 DNA: TGTGCCAGCAGCGGCTACCGAGGGGGGGGAGGCACAGATACGCAGTATTTT. Translating it yields CASSGYRGGGGTDTQYF.

The chain couples TRBV10-1 to TRBJ2-7; 11 bases line up with TRBD1. The J segment lost 4 bases and the V segment lost 10 bases, leaving 18 bases of the junction unmatched. The CDR3 is 17 residues long. CDR1 and CDR2 (germline): WNHNN, SYGVQD (reference sequence). The CDR3 DNA follows: TGCGCCACCTCCGGGACAGGGGGGTCCAGGGATGGTTACGAGCAGTACTTC. The encoded protein is CATSGTGGSRDGYEQYF.

V usage is TRBV6-5 and J usage is TRBJ2-7; 8 nucleotides match TRBD2. The CDR3 totals 14 residues. The V and J ends lost 6 bases and 6 bases, in that order; junction bases with no gene match: 10. The V gene's germline CDR1 is MNHEY and CDR2 SVGAGI. The CDR3 nucleotides are TGTGCCAGCAGCCCCGGGGGGGAACGGCGCGAGCAGTACTTC. This sequence encodes CASSPGGERREQYF.

The rearrangement joins TRBV5-1 to TRBJ2-7; D is unresolved. Germline CDR1 is SGHRS and CDR2 is YFSETQ. There are 15 residues in the CDR3. Deletions cut 0 bases from V and 1 base from J, with 11 bases between. In DNA, the CDR3 is TGCGCCAGCAGCTTGGGGGCCCAACCATCCTACGAGCAGTACTTC. It encodes CASSLGAQPSYEQYF.

The chain uses TRBV9 and TRBJ2-1; perhaps TRBD1 as D (6 bases). V was clipped by 0 bases and J by 0 bases, with 10 bases between them. The CDR3 is 16 residues long. Germline values: CDR1 SGDLS, CDR2 YYNGEE. The CDR3 region has the DNA TGTGCCAGCAGCGTAGGGCAGGGGAGCTCCTACAATGAGCAGTTCTTC. Encoded protein: CASSVGQGSSYNEQFF.